This entry concerns a single TCR beta chain. The CDR3 covers 15 residues. CDR1 is SGHVT, CDR2 SQSDAQ, per germline. V shed 5 bases, J shed 1 base, and the junction held 3 bases outside the gene matches. The data are from a study of tumor-infiltrating lymphocytes in oesophageal squamous cell carcinoma. TCRdb used MiXCR to reprocess the PCR reads, holding one entry per CDR3 protein. The sample includes 15,000 to 25,000 distinct CDR3 sequences, roughly 41% of them seen just once. Specimen: esophageal tumor tissue. The receptor was isolated from a male donor with esophageal squamous cell carcinoma. The chain couples TRBV7-4 to TRBJ2-3; 10 positions match TRBD2. CDR3 in DNA: TGTGCCAGCAGCGAAGGACTAGCGGGCACAGATACGCAGTATTTT. Its protein is CASSEGLAGTDTQYF.